This T cell receptor beta chain appears in the sequencing data of a study of monozygotic twins with inflammatory bowel disease. Study-level points and caveats: Whereas healthy co-twins had higher TCRbeta diversity (inverse Simpson), IBD patients had lower diversity. Repertoire similarity did not separate concordant from discordant twins, possibly from limited power.

On this clonotype itself: What it binds is unknown.

Eight separate reactions per sample served to make cDNA. A template switching step added UMIs, each with a 6-nucleotide sample barcode. TCRdb re-called the 5' RACE reads; one entry per CDR3 protein, DNA not given. The table for this sample gives some 170,000 distinct CDR3 sequences. Germline loops: CDR1 SGDLS, CDR2 YYNGEE. The CDR3 runs 15 residues. The sequence came from a human donor with ulcerative colitis or Crohn's disease, or a healthy co-twin of an affected twin (not recorded which). The chain links TRBV9 to TRBJ2-1. The sample comprised blood. This chain's CDR3 is CASSVSGAPYNEQFF.